These T cell receptor beta chains were read from a single sample in a study of technical replicates of blood from several donors. Using immunoSEQ multiplex PCR, the repertoire was profiled, and TCRdb retains in-frame clones only, with some absent. The sample yields 74,000 or so clones, around nine tenths seen once. Material: T cells isolated from PBMCs. The receptors originated from a human donor in good health. Both conserved end residues are part of each CDR3. A D gene is named only where the DNA matches it firmly. The size field is filled for only some rows; it gives once, few, many or a size class.

j_call v_call clone_size d_call cdr3_aa cdr3_nt
TRBJ2-3 TRBV19 NA TRBD2 CASSIGRLAGETDTQYF TGTGCCAGTAGTATAGGCCGACTAGCGGGGGAAACAGATACGCAGTATTTT
TRBJ1-2 TRBV2 NA TRBD1 CASSPPSGQGFVTF TGTGCCAGCAGCCCGCCCTCGGGACAGGGTTTTGTTACCTTC
TRBJ1-2 TRBV2 NA TRBD1 CASSLTGKGGYTF TGTGCCAGCAGCCTGACAGGGAAAGGAGGCTACACCTTC
TRBJ2-1 TRBV28 NA TRBD1 CASRGLGTDENRGIRSSYNEQFF TGTGCCAGCAGGGGCCTCGGGACAGATGAAAACCGTGGGATCCGAAGCTCCTACAATGAGCAGTTCTTC
TRBJ2-5 TRBV2 NA NA CASSRDQETQYF TGCGCCAGCAGCAGGGATCAAGAGACCCAGTACTTC
TRBJ1-3 TRBV19 NA TRBD1 CATTDRGSGNTIYF TGTGCCACCACGGACAGGGGGTCTGGAAACACCATATATTTT
TRBJ2-5 TRBV7-9 NA NA CASSLITEGLETQYF TGTGCCAGCAGCTTAATTACGGAGGGCCTCGAGACCCAGTACTTC
TRBJ1-2 TRBV18 NA TRBD1 CASSGQEGYYGYTF TGTGCCAGCTCCGGACAGGAGGGGTACTATGGCTACACCTTC
TRBJ1-4 TRBV5-8 NA NA CASSADLSGPEKLFF TGTGCCAGCAGCGCGGACCTCAGCGGTCCCGAAAAACTGTTTTTT
TRBJ1-3 TRBV19 once TRBD1 CASSMGQGISGNTIYF TGTGCCAGTAGTATGGGACAGGGGATTTCCGGAAACACCATATATTTT
TRBJ2-1 TRBV28 NA TRBD2 CASRYSNGRINEQFF TGTGCCAGCAGGTACTCAAACGGGAGGATAAATGAGCAGTTCTTC
TRBJ1-6 TRBV25-1 few NA CASSRRTWDNHSPLHF TGTGCCAGCAGTAGAAGGACTTGGGATAATCATTCACCCCTCCACTTT
TRBJ1-2 TRBV9 NA NA CASSVGEGGGYTF TGTGCCAGCAGCGTAGGGGAGGGAGGGGGCTACACCTTC
TRBJ2-2 TRBV9 NA TRBD1 CASRRQGTNTGELFF TGTGCCAGCAGGAGACAGGGGACGAACACCGGGGAGCTGTTTTTT
TRBJ2-5 TRBV7-9 NA NA CASSHTGIQETQYF TGTGCCAGCAGTCATACAGGGATCCAAGAGACCCAGTACTTC
TRBJ1-5 TRBV6-1 NA NA CASRDEDRLNQPQHF TGTGCCAGCAGGGATGAAGACAGGTTAAATCAGCCCCAGCATTTT
TRBJ2-5 TRBV7-9 NA TRBD2 CASSPGTSGDLIQETQYF TGTGCCAGCAGCCCCGGGACTAGCGGGGATCTTATCCAAGAGACCCAGTACTTC
TRBJ2-5 TRBV11-2 NA TRBD2 CASRSTSGGLNFAQYF TGTGCCAGCAGGTCAACTAGCGGCGGGCTCAATTTCGCCCAGTACTTC
TRBJ2-3 TRBV5-1 NA TRBD2 CASSTGRGAYTDTQYF TGCGCCAGCAGCACCGGGCGGGGGGCGTACACAGATACGCAGTATTTT
TRBJ1-2 TRBV18 few TRBD1 CASSPTGTINYGYTF TGTGCCAGCTCACCGACAGGGACGATTAACTATGGCTACACCTTC
TRBJ1-1 TRBV5-1 NA NA CASSPDRWETEAFF TGCGCCAGCAGCCCCGACAGGTGGGAAACTGAAGCTTTCTTT
TRBJ1-1 TRBV4-1 NA NA CASSPQGPNTEAFF TGCGCCAGCAGCCCCCAGGGCCCGAACACTGAAGCTTTCTTT
TRBJ2-1 TRBV2 once TRBD2 CASSDPGTTLYNEQFF TGTGCCAGCAGTGACCCCGGGACTACCCTCTACAATGAGCAGTTCTTC
TRBJ2-2 TRBV7-4 NA NA CASSSANDRERRVLRLFF TGTGCCAGCAGTTCGGCTAACGACAGGGAGAGGAGGGTACTCCGGCTGTTTTTT
TRBJ2-6 TRBV18 NA TRBD1 CASSPLPQGAGGANVLTF TGTGCCAGCTCACCGCTCCCACAGGGGGCGGGGGGGGCCAACGTCCTGACTTTC
TRBJ2-7 TRBV7-9 NA NA CASSLDMSAGPYEQYF TGTGCCAGCAGCTTAGATATGTCGGCGGGGCCATACGAGCAGTACTTC
TRBJ2-5 TRBV2 NA NA CASRLSVSRGETQYF TGTGCCAGCAGGCTCTCGGTGTCGCGGGGAGAGACCCAGTACTTC
TRBJ1-1 TRBV10-1 NA NA CASSRVAPDHMNTEAFF TGCGCCAGCAGCCGGGTGGCGCCCGACCATATGAACACTGAAGCTTTCTTT
TRBJ1-1 TRBV27 NA TRBD1 CASSPGTGVPPRNTEAFF TGTGCCAGCAGTCCTGGGACAGGGGTCCCCCCGCGGAACACTGAAGCTTTCTTT
TRBJ2-5 TRBV14 NA NA CASSQEILETQYF TGTGCCAGCAGCCAAGAAATTCTAGAGACCCAGTACTTC
TRBJ2-2 TRBV7-9 NA NA CASSLRGGNTGELFF TGTGCCAGCAGCTTAAGGGGCGGAAACACCGGGGAGCTGTTTTTT
TRBJ1-2 TRBV4-1 NA TRBD1 CASSQERAGGGYTF TGCGCCAGCAGCCAAGAGAGGGCAGGGGGTGGCTACACCTTC
TRBJ2-1 TRBV30 NA TRBD2 CAWSRGGSNEQFF TGTGCCTGGAGTCGGGGGGGGAGCAATGAGCAGTTCTTC
TRBJ1-3 TRBV6-5 NA NA CASRFSSGNTIYF TGTGCCAGCAGGTTTAGCAGTGGAAACACCATATATTTT
TRBJ2-1 TRBV7-8 NA TRBD2 CASSRGLAGGSHEQFF TGTGCCAGCAGCCGGGGGCTAGCGGGAGGGTCACATGAGCAGTTCTTC
TRBJ1-1 TRBV7-6 NA TRBD1 CASSSRQGMNTEAFF TGTGCCAGCAGCTCACGACAGGGAATGAACACTGAAGCTTTCTTT
TRBJ1-2 TRBV5-4 NA TRBD1 CASSYGTEEYGYTF TGTGCCAGCAGCTACGGGACAGAGGAGTATGGCTACACCTTC
TRBJ2-5 TRBV19 NA TRBD2 CASSIGWPSGQDQETQYF TGTGCCAGTAGTATAGGTTGGCCTAGCGGCCAAGATCAAGAGACCCAGTACTTC
TRBJ2-3 TRBV27 NA NA CASSGYPHTDTQYF TGTGCCAGCAGCGGGTACCCCCACACAGATACGCAGTATTTT
TRBJ2-3 TRBV25-1 NA NA CASSDGWRGSSYRTQYF TGTGCCAGCAGTGACGGGTGGCGGGGCAGTAGCTACAGGACGCAGTATTTT
TRBJ2-7 TRBV7-9 NA TRBD2 CASSFREALYEQYF TGTGCCAGCAGCTTCCGGGAGGCCCTATACGAGCAGTACTTC
TRBJ1-2 TRBV5-1 NA NA CASSPAVGSGYTF TGCGCCAGCAGCCCTGCGGTCGGGAGTGGCTACACCTTC
TRBJ2-7 TRBV25-1 NA TRBD1 CASSELRGQHYEQYF TGTGCCAGCAGTGAATTAAGGGGACAGCACTACGAGCAGTACTTC
TRBJ2-2 TRBV28 NA NA CASSLTRLQLFF TGTGCCAGCAGTCTTACGCGACTACAGCTGTTTTTT